The 8 T cell receptor beta chains below all came from one sample that was sequenced in a study of PD-1 blockade in classical Hodgkin lymphoma (dated by TCRdb to between 2020 and 2021). Libraries were made using the immunoSEQ multiplex PCR assay. TCRdb retrieved this table from immuneACCESS and kept in-frame rearrangements only. Not all clones are present; in checked studies, unresolved V genes account for under half, and no reason is known for the remainder. The sample table contains some 19,000 clones; only one count was recorded for approximately 80% of them. The ten largest clones capture 22% of the sample. The sample's time point label, in plain terms: cycle 4 day 1 (C4D1), after 6 weeks of nivolumab. All trial patients had relapsed after autologous stem cell transplantation, with cohorts A, B and C differing in prior brentuximab vedotin exposure. Here the sequenced sample was peripheral blood mononuclear cells (PBMCs), taken before the fourth cycle of nivolumab. The receptors were gathered from a human donor with classical Hodgkin lymphoma.

This chain connects TRBV7-9 to TRBJ2-1; TRBD1 aligns across 7 bases. The V gene's germline CDR1 is SEHNR and CDR2 FQNEAQ (reference sequence). Losses at the gene ends were 1 base for V and 5 bases for J; bases not matched to a gene: 2. This CDR3 is 14 amino acids long. For the CDR3, the DNA is TGTGCCAGCAGCTTAGTAGGACAGGACAATGAGCAGTTCTTC. It specifies CASSLVGQDNEQFF.

This clone was detected a few times. The V call is TRBV18, the J call TRBJ1-1; the D gene is possibly TRBD1 (5 bases). From germline, CDR1 is KGHSH and CDR2 LQKENI. With 3 bases removed from V and 8 bases from J, the gap between germline ends came to 13 bases. This CDR3 contains 13 residues. This CDR3 is CASSPSGQGEAFF. The CDR3 bases are TGTGCCAGCTCACCGAGCGGGCAGGGAGAAGCTTTCTTT.

CDR3 amino acids: CASSLEWADGGYTF. DNA of the CDR3: TGTGCCAGCAGCTTGGAATGGGCAGACGGTGGCTACACCTTC. The chain links TRBV5-4 to TRBJ1-2; no definite D call. V gave up 0 bases and J gave up 7 bases, with 13 bases separating them. The CDR3 is 14 residues long. Germline V gives CDR1 SGHNT, CDR2 YYREEE (reference sequence).

J is TRBJ1-6 and V is TRBV19, with D unresolved. The germline CDR1 and CDR2 sequences are LNHDA and SQIVND (reference sequence). This CDR3 is built from 16 residues. Trimming took 10 bases from V and 6 from J, leaving 22 bases between them. CDR3 coding DNA: TGTGCCACCTCACCCCCGATCGCAGGCCTTAATTCACCCCTCCACTTT. This sequence encodes CATSPPIAGLNSPLHF.

The genes are TRBV2 and TRBJ1-2, with D perhaps TRBD1 (5 bases). Per the germline V gene, CDR1 is SNHLY and CDR2 is FYNNEI. The CDR3 spans 18 residues. V was clipped by 4 bases and J by 2 bases, with 23 bases between them. CDR3 in amino acids: CASSGPRGANPQNYGYTF. For the CDR3, the DNA is TGTGCCAGCAGTGGACCCCGTGGGGCGAACCCCCAAAACTATGGCTACACCTTC.

The gene calls are TRBV7-6 and TRBJ2-1, with D unresolved. V was pared by 6 bases and J by 0 bases, with 12 bases between. Germline V gene lookup returns CDR1 SGHVS and CDR2 FNYEAQ. The CDR3 loop spans 15 amino acids. CDR3 amino acids: CASRSAESSYNEQFF. The CDR3 DNA is TGTGCCAGCAGGAGTGCGGAAAGCTCCTACAATGAGCAGTTCTTC.

The V and J genes are TRBV27 and TRBJ2-2; D is ambiguous. The CDR3 runs 13 residues. Per germline, CDR1 MNHEY and CDR2 SMNVEV (reference sequence). Deletions cut 3 bases from V and 3 bases from J, with 5 bases between. The CDR3 protein is CASSFSHTGELFF. CDR3 in DNA: TGTGCCAGCAGTTTTTCACACACCGGGGAGCTGTTTTTT.

CDR3 protein: CASSSMPGASYNEQFF. The CDR3 DNA reads TGTGCCAGCAGCTCTATGCCGGGGGCCTCCTACAATGAGCAGTTCTTC. The chain joins TRBV7-6 to TRBJ2-1; D possibly matches TRBD1 or TRBD2 (6 bases each). This CDR3 is 16 amino acids long. Looked up from germline, CDR1 is SGHVS and CDR2 is FNYEAQ. V was pared by 4 bases and J by 0 bases, with 13 bases between.